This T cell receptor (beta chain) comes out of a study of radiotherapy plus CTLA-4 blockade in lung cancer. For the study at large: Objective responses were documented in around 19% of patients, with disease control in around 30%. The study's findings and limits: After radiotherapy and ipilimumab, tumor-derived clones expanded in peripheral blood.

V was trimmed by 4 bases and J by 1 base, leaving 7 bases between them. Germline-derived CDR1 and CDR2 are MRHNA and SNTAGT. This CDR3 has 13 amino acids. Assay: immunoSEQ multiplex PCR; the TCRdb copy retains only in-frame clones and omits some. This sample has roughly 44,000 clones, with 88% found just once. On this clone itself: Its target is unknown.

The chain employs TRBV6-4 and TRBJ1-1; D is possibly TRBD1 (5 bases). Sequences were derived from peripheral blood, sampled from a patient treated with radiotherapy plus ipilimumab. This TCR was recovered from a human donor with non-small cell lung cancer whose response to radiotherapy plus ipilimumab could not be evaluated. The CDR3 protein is CASSVRENTEAFF. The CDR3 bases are TGTGCCAGCAGTGTCAGGGAGAACACTGAAGCTTTCTTT.